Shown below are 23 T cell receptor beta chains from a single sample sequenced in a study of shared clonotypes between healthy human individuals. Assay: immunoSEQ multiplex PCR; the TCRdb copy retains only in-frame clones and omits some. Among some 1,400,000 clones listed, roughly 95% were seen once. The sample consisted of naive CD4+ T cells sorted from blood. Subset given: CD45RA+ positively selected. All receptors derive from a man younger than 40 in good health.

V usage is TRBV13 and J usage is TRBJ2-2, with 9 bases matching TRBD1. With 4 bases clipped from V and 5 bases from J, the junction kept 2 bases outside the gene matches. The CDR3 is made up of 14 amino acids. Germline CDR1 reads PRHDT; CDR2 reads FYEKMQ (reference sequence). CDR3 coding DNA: TGTGCCAGCAGCTGGACAGGGGATACCGGGGAGCTGTTTTTT. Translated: CASSWTGDTGELFF.

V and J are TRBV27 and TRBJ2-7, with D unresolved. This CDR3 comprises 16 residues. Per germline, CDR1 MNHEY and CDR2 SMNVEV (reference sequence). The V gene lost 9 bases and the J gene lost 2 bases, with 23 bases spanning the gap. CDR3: CARLPGGRTITYEQYF. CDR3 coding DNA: TGTGCCAGACTACCTGGTGGACGGACCATAACCTACGAGCAGTACTTC.

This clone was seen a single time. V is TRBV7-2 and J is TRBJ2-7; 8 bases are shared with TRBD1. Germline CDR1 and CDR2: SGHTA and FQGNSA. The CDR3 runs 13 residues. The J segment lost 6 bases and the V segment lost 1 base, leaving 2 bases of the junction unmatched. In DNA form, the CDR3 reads TGTGCCAGCAGCTTAGAACAGGGGGGCGAGCAGTACTTC. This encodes CASSLEQGGEQYF.

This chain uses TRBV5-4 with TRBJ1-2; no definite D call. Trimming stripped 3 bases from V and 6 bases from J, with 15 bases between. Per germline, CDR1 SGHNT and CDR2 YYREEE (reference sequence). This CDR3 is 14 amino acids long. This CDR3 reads CASSSPGRGDGYTF. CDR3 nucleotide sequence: TGTGCCAGCAGCTCCCCCGGACGGGGTGATGGCTACACCTTC.

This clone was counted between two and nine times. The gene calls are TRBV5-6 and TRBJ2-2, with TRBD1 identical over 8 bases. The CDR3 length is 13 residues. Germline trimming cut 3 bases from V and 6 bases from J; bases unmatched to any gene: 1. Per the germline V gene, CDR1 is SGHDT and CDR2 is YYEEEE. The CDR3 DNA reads TGTGCCAGCAGCTGGACAGGGCCCGGGGAGCTGTTTTTT. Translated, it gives CASSWTGPGELFF. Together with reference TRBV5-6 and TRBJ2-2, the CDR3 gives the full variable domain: DAGVTQSPTHLIKTRGQQVTLRCSPKSGHDTVSWYQQALGQGPQFIFQYYEEEERQRGNFPDRFSGHQFPNYSSELNVNALLLGDSALYLCASSWTGPGELFFGEGSRLTVL.

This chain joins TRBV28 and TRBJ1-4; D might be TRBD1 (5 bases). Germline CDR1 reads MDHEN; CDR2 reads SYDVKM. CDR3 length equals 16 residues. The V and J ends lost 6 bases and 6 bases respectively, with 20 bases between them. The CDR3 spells CASSDTLGVGYEKLFF. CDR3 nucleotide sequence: TGTGCCAGCAGCGACACGCTAGGGGTGGGGTATGAAAAACTGTTTTTT.

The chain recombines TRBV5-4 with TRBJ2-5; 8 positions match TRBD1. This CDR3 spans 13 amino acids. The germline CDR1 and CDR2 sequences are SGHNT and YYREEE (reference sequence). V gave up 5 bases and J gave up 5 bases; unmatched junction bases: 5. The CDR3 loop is CASRSGGGETQYF. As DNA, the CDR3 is TGTGCCAGCAGGTCAGGGGGCGGGGAGACCCAGTACTTC. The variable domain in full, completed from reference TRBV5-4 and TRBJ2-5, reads ETGVTQSPTHLIKTRGQQVTLRCSSQSGHNTVSWYQQALGQGPQFIFQYYREEENGRGNFPPRFSGLQFPNYSSELNVNALELDDSALYLCASRSGGGETQYFGPGTRLLVL.

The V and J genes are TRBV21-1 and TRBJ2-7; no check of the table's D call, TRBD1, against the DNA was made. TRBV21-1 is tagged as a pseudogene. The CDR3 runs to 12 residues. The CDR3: CASAGVSYEQYF. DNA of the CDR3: TGTGCCAGCGCAGGGGTTTCCTACGAGCAGTACTTC.

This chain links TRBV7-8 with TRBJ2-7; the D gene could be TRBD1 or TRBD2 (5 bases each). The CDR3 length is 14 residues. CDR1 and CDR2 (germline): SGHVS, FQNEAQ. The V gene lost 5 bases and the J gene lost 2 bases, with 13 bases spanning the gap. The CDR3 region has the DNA TGTGCCAGCAGCCTGGGGACGGTAACCTACGAGCAGTACTTC. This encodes CASSLGTVTYEQYF. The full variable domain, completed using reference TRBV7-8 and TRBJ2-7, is GAGVSQSPRYKVAKRGQDVALRCDPISGHVSLFWYQQALGQGPEFLTYFQNEAQLDKSGLPSDRFFAERPEGSVSTLKIQRTQQEDSAVYLCASSLGTVTYEQYFGPGTRLTVT.

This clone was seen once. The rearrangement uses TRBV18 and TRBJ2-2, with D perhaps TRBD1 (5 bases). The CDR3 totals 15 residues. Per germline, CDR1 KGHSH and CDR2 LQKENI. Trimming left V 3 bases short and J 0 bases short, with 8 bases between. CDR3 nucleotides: TGTGCCAGCTCACCCAGGGAAGCGAACACCGGGGAGCTGTTTTTT. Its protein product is CASSPREANTGELFF. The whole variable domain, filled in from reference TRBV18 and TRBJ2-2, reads NAGVMQNPRHLVRRRGQEARLRCSPMKGHSHVYWYRQLPEEGLKFMVYLQKENIIDESGMPKERFSAEFPKEGPSILRIQQVVRGDSAAYFCASSPREANTGELFFGEGSRLTVL.

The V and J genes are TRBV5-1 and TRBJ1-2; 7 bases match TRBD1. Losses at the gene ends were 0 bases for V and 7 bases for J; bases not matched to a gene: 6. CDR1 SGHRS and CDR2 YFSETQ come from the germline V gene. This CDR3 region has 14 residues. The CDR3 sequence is CASSLDPGQSGYTF. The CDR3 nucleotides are TGCGCCAGCAGCTTGGACCCGGGACAGTCTGGCTACACCTTC.

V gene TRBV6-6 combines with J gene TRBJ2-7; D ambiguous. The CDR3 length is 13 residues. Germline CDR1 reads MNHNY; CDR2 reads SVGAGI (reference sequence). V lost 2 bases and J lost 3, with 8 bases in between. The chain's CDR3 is CASSYTDHYEQYF. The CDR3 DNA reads TGTGCCAGCAGTTACACCGACCACTACGAGCAGTACTTC.

Here the CDR3 reads CASNQQNTGELFF. CDR3 in DNA: TGCGCCAGCAACCAACAGAACACCGGGGAGCTGTTTTTT. V gene TRBV5-1 combines with J gene TRBJ2-2; no definite D call. Germline assignment: CDR1 SGHRS and CDR2 YFSETQ. The CDR3 extends over 13 amino acids. Deletions cut 6 bases from V and 1 base from J, with 7 bases between.

CDR3 DNA: TGCGCCAGCCGGGCGGCGGGAGCGGGCGGGGAGCTGTTTTTT. It is translated as CASRAAGAGGELFF. V usage is TRBV5-1 and J usage is TRBJ2-2; 7 bases are shared with TRBD2. Germline CDR1 SGHRS, CDR2 YFSETQ. This CDR3 is 14 amino acids long. J gave up 7 bases and V 7 bases, and 10 bases lay outside the gene matches.

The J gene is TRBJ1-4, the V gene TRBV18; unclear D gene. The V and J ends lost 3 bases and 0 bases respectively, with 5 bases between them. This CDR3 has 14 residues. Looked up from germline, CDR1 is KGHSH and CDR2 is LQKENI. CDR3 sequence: CASSPTTTNEKLFF. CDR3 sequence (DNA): TGTGCCAGCTCACCGACCACAACTAATGAAAAACTGTTTTTT.

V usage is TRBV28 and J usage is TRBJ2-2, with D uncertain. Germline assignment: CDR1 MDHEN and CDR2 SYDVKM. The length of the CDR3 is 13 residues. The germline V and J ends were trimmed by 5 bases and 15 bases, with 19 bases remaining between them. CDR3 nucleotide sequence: TGTGCCAGCAGTCCCACCTTTGCCAGGAAGGTGTTTTTT. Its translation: CASSPTFARKVFF.

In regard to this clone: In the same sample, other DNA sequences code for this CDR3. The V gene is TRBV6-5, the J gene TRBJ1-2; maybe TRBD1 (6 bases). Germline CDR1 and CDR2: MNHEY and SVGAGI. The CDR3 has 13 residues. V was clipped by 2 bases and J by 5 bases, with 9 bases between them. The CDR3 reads CASSYGRGYGYTF. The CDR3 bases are TGTGCCAGCAGTTACGGCAGGGGTTATGGCTACACCTTC.

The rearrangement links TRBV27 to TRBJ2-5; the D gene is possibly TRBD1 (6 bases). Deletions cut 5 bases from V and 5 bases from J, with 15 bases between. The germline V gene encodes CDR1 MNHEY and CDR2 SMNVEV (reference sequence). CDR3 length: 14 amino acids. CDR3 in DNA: TGTGCCAGCAGTAGGGGCAGGGGAGCGGAGACCCAGTACTTC. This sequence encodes CASSRGRGAETQYF.

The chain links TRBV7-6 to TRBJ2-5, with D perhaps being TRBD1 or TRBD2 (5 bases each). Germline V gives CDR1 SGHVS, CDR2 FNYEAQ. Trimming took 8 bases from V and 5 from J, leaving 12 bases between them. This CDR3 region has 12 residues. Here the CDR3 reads CASGTWSETQYF. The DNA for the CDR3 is TGTGCCAGCGGGACGTGGTCCGAGACCCAGTACTTC.

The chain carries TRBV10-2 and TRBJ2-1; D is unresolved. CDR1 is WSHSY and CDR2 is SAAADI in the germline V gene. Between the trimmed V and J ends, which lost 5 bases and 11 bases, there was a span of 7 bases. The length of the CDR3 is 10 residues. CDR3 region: CASSRDQQFF. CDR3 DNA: TGCGCCAGCAGTAGAGACCAGCAGTTCTTC.

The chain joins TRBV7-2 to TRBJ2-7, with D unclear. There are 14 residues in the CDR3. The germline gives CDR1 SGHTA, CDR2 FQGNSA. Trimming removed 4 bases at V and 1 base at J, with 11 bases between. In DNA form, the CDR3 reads TGTGCCAGCAGCTCCCATAAGGGATCCTACGAGCAGTACTTC. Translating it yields CASSSHKGSYEQYF.

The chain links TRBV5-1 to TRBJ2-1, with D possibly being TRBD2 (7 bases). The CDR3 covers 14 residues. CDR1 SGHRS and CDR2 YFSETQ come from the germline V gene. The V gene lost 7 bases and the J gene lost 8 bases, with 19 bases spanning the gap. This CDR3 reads CASSQPRGGDEQFF. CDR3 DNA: TGCGCCAGCTCCCAACCGAGGGGGGGGGATGAGCAGTTCTTC. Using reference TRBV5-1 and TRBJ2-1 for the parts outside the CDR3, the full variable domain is KAGVTQTPRYLIKTRGQQVTLSCSPISGHRSVSWYQQTPGQGLQFLFEYFSETQRNKGNFPGRFSGRQFSNSRSEMNVSTLELGDSALYLCASSQPRGGDEQFFGPGTRLTVL.

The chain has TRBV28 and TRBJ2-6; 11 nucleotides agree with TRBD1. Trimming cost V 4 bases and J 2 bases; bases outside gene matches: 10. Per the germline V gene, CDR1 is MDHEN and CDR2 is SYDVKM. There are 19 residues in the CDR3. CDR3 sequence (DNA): TGTGCCAGCAGTTCCCGGGGACCGGGACAGGGGGCTGGGGCCAACGTCCTGACTTTC. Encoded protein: CASSSRGPGQGAGANVLTF.